Described below is a single T cell receptor beta chain sequence and its context. Profiled with immunoSEQ multiplex PCR; TCRdb holds only in-frame clones, not every one. Of 150,000 or so clones in the sample, approximately 82% were seen once. The ends were cut back, 12 bases at V and 0 bases at J, with 15 bases in the middle. Germline CDR1 and CDR2: KGHDR and SFDVKD. The CDR3 has 14 residues. This specimen comes from a study of blood T cell repertoires in COVID-19. This chain joins TRBV24-1 and TRBJ2-3, with D tentatively TRBD1 (6 bases). Sequenced sample: peripheral blood. This clonotype was sampled from a woman in her forties or fifties in a cohort sampled during active or convalescent COVID-19. The CDR3 DNA sequence: TGTGCCTCCCAGGGGACGTCTAGCACAGATACGCAGTATTTT. It translates to CASQGTSSTDTQYF.